There are a few counts of the clone carrying this T cell receptor (beta chain). Its matching antigen is unknown. The CDR3 runs 10 residues. Trimming removed 7 bases from V and 7 bases from J, with 10 bases in between. Germline CDR1 and CDR2: SQVTM and ANQGSEA. The sample is drawn from a study of cytomegalovirus exposure and HLA in healthy donors. Findings and limits, study-wide: Associated with cytomegalovirus, according to the listing, were fewer than 200 TCR beta chains. Later analysis showed TCR association rates varying by HLA locus, highest for DRB1 and lowest for HLA-C.

PCR involved 60 Vbeta and 13 Jbeta primers. TCRdb's table, derived via immunoSEQ multiplex PCR, lists solely in-frame clones and lacks some. The table lists approximately 110,000 clones, about 81% of them singletons. The sequence was collected from a man aged 25-45 years in good health and CMV-seronegative. The source material was PBMCs. J is TRBJ1-1 and V is TRBV29-1; no firm D call. CDR3 coding DNA: TGCAGCGCAGCTCCGGGTGAAGCTTTCTTT. Translated: CSAAPGEAFF.